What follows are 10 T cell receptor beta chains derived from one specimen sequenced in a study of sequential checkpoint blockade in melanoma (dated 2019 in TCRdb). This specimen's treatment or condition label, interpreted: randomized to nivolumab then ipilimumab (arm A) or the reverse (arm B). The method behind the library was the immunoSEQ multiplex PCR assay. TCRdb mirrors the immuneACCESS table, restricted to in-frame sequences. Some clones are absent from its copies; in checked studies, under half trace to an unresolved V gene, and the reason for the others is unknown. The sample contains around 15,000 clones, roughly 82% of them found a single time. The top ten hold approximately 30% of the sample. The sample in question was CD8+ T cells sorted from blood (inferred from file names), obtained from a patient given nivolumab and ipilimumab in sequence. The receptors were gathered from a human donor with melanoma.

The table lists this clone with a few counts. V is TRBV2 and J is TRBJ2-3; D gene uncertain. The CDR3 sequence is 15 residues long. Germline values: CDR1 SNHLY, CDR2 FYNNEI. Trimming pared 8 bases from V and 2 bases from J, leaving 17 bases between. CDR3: CASGARSYATDTQYF. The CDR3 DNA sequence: TGTGCCAGCGGAGCGAGGAGCTATGCCACAGATACGCAGTATTTT.

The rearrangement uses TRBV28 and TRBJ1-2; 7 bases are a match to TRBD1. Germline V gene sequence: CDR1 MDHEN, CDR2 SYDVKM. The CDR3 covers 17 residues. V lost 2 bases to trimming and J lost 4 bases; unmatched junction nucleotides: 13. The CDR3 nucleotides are TGTGCCAGCAGTTTAACCGGGACAGCCGTTATTTTCTATGGCTACACCTTC. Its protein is CASSLTGTAVIFYGYTF.

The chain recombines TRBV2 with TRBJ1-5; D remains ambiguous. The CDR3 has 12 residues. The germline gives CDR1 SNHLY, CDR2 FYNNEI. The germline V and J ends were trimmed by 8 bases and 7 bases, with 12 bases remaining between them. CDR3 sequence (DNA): TGTGCCAGCGGCCTGGCGGAACAGCCCCAGCATTTT. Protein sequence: CASGLAEQPQHF.

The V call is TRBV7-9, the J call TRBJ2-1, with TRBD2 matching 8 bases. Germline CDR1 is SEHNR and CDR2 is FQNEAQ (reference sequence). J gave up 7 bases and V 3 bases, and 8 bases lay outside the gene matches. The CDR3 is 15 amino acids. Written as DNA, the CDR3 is TGTGCCAGCAGCTTTGTTAGCGGGACAAGAAATGAGCAGTTCTTC. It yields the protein CASSFVSGTRNEQFF.

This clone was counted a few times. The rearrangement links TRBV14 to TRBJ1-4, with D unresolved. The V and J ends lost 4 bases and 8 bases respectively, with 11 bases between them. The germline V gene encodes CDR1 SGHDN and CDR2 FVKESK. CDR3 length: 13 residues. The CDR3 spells CASSPTFPEKLFF. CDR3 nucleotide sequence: TGTGCCAGCAGCCCTACCTTCCCCGAAAAACTGTTTTTT.

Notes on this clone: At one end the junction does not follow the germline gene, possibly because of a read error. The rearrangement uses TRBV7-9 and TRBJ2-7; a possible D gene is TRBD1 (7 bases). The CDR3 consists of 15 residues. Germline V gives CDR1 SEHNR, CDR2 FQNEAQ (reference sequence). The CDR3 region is CASSSRQGLDYEQYF. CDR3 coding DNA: TGCGCCAGCAGCTCCAGACAGGGACTTGACTACGAGCAGTACTTC. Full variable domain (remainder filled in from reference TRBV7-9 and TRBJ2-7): DTGVSQNPRHKITKRGQNVTFRCDPISEHNRLYWYRQTLGQGPEFLTYFQNEAQLEKSRLLSDRFSAERPKGSFSTLEIQRTEQGDSAMYLCASSSRQGLDYEQYFGPGTRLTVT.

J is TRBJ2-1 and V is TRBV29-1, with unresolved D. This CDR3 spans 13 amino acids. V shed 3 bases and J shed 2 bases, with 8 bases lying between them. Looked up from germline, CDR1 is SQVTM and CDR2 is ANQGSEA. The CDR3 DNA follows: TGCAGCGTTGACATCCCAACCTACAATGAGCAGTTCTTC. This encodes CSVDIPTYNEQFF.

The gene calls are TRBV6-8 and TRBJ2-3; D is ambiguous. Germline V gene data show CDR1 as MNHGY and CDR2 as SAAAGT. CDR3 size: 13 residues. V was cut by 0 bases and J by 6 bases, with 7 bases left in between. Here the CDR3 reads CASSYSSRDTQYF. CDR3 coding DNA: TGTGCCAGCAGTTACTCGAGTCGGGATACGCAGTATTTT.

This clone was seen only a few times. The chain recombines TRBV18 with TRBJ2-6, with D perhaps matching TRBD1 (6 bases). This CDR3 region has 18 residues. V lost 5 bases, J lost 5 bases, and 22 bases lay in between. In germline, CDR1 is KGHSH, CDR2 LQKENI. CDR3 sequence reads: CASSYNRDIYSRANVLTF. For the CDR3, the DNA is TGTGCCAGCTCATACAACCGGGACATTTACAGTCGGGCCAACGTCCTGACTTTC.

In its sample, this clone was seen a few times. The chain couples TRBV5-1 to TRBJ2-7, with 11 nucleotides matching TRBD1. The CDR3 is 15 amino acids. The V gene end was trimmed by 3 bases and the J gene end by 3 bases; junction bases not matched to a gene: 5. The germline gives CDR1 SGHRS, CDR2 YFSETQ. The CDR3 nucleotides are TGCGCCAGCAGCTCCCCGGGACAGGGGGTCTACGAGCAGTACTTC. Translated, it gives CASSSPGQGVYEQYF.